This passage covers 2 T cell receptor beta chains from one sample sequenced in a study of tumor-infiltrating lymphocytes in primary liver carcinoma. The investigators made TCR beta cDNA from approximately 0.5 ug total RNA, using a constant-region primer. Three-round nested multiplex PCR performed with slightly modified ARM-PCR produced the TCR beta libraries. PCR rounds one and two used TRBV1-TRBV30 forward primers with a C-beta reverse primer for around 9 cycles each. From the multiplex PCR reads, TCRdb called clonotypes with MiXCR, one entry per CDR3 protein. The data contain roughly 180,000 distinct CDR3 sequences, over 50% of them singletons. Alongside blood RNA obtained from unsorted whole blood, germline DNA was also extracted. The sequencing input was peripheral blood. The receptors derive from a middle-aged man with primary liver carcinoma and hepatitis B virus infection.

This clonotype occurred many times. V and J are TRBV11-2 and TRBJ1-1, with TRBD1 identical over 7 bases. V shed 5 bases and J 1 base; nucleotides not matched to a gene: 4. The CDR3 runs to 14 residues. Per the germline V gene, CDR1 is SGHAT and CDR2 is FQNNGV. The CDR3 sequence is CASSQGQKNTEAFF. The CDR3 nucleotides read TGTGCCAGCAGCCAGGGACAGAAGAACACTGAAGCTTTCTTT.

The CDR3 spells CASSTGTGDQPQHF. In nucleotides, the CDR3 is TGTGCCAGCAGTACTGGGACAGGGGATCAGCCCCAGCATTTT. V and J are TRBV6-5 and TRBJ1-5, with 10 bases matching TRBD1. CDR3 size: 14 residues. Germline V lookup: CDR1 MNHEY, CDR2 SVGAGI. Unmatched junction bases numbered 3, after V lost 5 bases and J lost 5 bases.